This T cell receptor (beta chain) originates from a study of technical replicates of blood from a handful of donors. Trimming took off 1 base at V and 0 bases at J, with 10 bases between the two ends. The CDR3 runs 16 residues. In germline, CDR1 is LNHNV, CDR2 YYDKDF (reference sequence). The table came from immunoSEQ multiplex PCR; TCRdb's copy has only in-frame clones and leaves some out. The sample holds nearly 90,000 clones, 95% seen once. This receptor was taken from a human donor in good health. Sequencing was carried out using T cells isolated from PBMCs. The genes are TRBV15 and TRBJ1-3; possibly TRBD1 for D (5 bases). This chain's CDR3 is CATSRAGPNSGNTIYF. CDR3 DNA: TGTGCCACCAGCAGAGCAGGGCCCAACTCTGGAAACACCATATATTTT.